This T cell receptor beta chain was documented in a study of blood T cell repertoires in COVID-19. Study at large: There were acute and convalescent COVID-19 samples, and they came from the United States, Italy and Spain.

In the source study's methods: Cell counts per sample came from amplifying reference gene primers. Repertoires were generated with immunoSEQ multiplex PCR, while TCRdb's copy carries only in-frame clones and drops some. V and J calls and clone size follow that table, whereas D and trimming were derived from the DNA. The sample includes roughly 420,000 clones, approximately 88% of them seen just once. Recruitment covered about two dozen US areas and drew participants whose ages spanned roughly 18 to 89 years. Participants' reported clinical history set cohort assignment. The sample holds one count of this clone. V was pared by 1 base and J by 7 bases, with 16 bases between. The CDR3 is made up of 15 amino acids. Looked up from germline, CDR1 is SGHTA and CDR2 is FQGNSA.

The material sequenced was PBMCs or T cells enriched from blood (not recorded which). The chain has TRBV7-2 and TRBJ2-5, with D maybe TRBD2 (7 bases). This clonotype was sampled from a woman between 25 and 40 years old with acute COVID-19. In DNA form, the CDR3 reads TGTGCCAGCAGCTTAGGAGGGGGGGGGCGCGGGACCCAGTACTTC. Translating gives CASSLGGGGRGTQYF.